Listed below are T cell receptor beta chains from one sample, sequenced in a study of TIL therapy for anti-PD-1-resistant metastatic lung cancer. Assay: immunoSEQ multiplex PCR; the TCRdb copy retains only in-frame clones and omits some. The sample lists more than 55,000 clones; around 69% were seen once. The sequencing used blood, collected at baseline. Receptors originate from a person aged 25 to 80 with non-small cell lung cancer. CDR3s include the opening cysteine and the closing phenylalanine or tryptophan. A D gene is named only where the DNA matches it firmly. Only part of the rows carry a size: once, few, many, or a class if the clone is expanded.

J: TRBJ2-5; D: TRBD1; V: TRBV4-1; size: NA; CDR3: CASSREGQGWETQYF; DNA: TGCGCCAGCAGCCGAGAGGGACAGGGGTGGGAGACCCAGTACTTC
J: TRBJ2-7; D: TRBD2; V: TRBV11-2; size: NA; CDR3: CASSFGGEGAYEQYF; DNA: TGTGCCAGCAGCTTCGGAGGGGAGGGTGCCTACGAGCAGTACTTC
J: TRBJ1-5; D: NA; V: TRBV23-1; size: few; CDR3: CASSQDQGGNQPQHF; DNA: TGCGCCAGCAGTCAGGATCAAGGAGGGAATCAGCCCCAGCATTTT
J: TRBJ2-2; D: TRBD2; V: TRBV6-5; size: NA; CDR3: CASSRGTSGPGELFF; DNA: TGTGCCAGCAGTAGAGGGACTAGCGGTCCCGGGGAGCTGTTTTTT
J: TRBJ1-2; D: NA; V: TRBV11-2; size: NA; CDR3: CASSLKRQVVRGYTF; DNA: TGTGCCAGCAGCTTAAAACGTCAAGTAGTGCGAGGCTACACCTTC
J: TRBJ1-6; D: TRBD1; V: TRBV10-3; size: few; CDR3: CAIKRQGNSPLHF; DNA: TGTGCCATCAAAAGACAGGGAAATTCACCCCTCCACTTT
J: TRBJ2-7; D: TRBD1; V: TRBV7-9; size: NA; CDR3: CASSSLTGGFYEQYF; DNA: TGTGCCAGCAGCTCCCTGACAGGGGGCTTTTACGAGCAGTACTTC
J: TRBJ1-2; D: NA; V: TRBV6-6; size: NA; CDR3: CAIHNDRSDYGYTF; DNA: TGTGCCATCCATAACGACAGGTCCGACTATGGCTACACCTTC
J: TRBJ1-6; D: NA; V: TRBV6-1; size: NA; CDR3: CASRSTGSSSPLHF; DNA: TGTGCCAGCAGAAGCACAGGATCGAGTTCACCCCTCCACTTT
J: TRBJ1-5; D: NA; V: TRBV2; size: few; CDR3: CASSEQLNQPQHF; DNA: TGTGCCAGCAGTGAACAGTTAAATCAGCCCCAGCATTTT
J: TRBJ2-1; D: NA; V: TRBV4-1; size: NA; CDR3: CASSQDTRDNEQFF; DNA: TGCGCCAGCAGCCAAGATACCAGGGACAATGAGCAGTTCTTC
J: TRBJ1-6; D: NA; V: TRBV5-6; size: few; CDR3: CASSYVISSPLHF; DNA: TGTGCCAGCAGCTACGTCATATCTTCACCCCTCCACTTT
J: TRBJ2-5; D: NA; V: TRBV5-4; size: NA; CDR3: CASSPRNLGRSQETQYF; DNA: TGTGCCAGCAGCCCACGCAACTTGGGGCGGTCCCAAGAGACCCAGTACTTC
J: TRBJ2-3; D: NA; V: TRBV5-4; size: NA; CDR3: CASSATAYTDTQYF; DNA: TGTGCCAGCAGCGCTACCGCTTACACAGATACGCAGTATTTT
J: TRBJ2-7; D: NA; V: TRBV11-2; size: NA; CDR3: CASSLAGIYEQYF; DNA: TGTGCCAGCAGCTTAGCAGGAATCTACGAGCAGTACTTC
J: TRBJ2-3; D: NA; V: TRBV5-4; size: NA; CDR3: CASSLQAFTDTQYF; DNA: TGTGCCAGCAGCTTACAGGCTTTCACAGATACGCAGTATTTT
J: TRBJ2-7; D: NA; V: TRBV5-4; size: few; CDR3: CASSLESYEQYF; DNA: TGTGCCAGCAGCTTGGAGTCCTACGAGCAGTACTTC
J: TRBJ1-1; D: NA; V: TRBV28; size: NA; CDR3: CASGARPYTEAFF; DNA: TGTGCCAGCGGGGCCCGGCCGTACACTGAAGCTTTCTTT
J: TRBJ1-5; D: NA; V: TRBV2; size: few; CDR3: CASSFGRAQPQHF; DNA: TGTGCCAGCAGTTTTGGCAGGGCCCAGCCCCAGCATTTT
J: TRBJ1-3; D: NA; V: TRBV2; size: NA; CDR3: CASEGTEGTLRGNTIYF; DNA: TGTGCCAGCGAGGGGACGGAGGGAACCTTGAGGGGAAACACCATATATTTT
J: TRBJ2-3; D: NA; V: TRBV2; size: once; CDR3: CASKVDDLVADTQYF; DNA: TGTGCCAGCAAAGTGGACGACCTTGTTGCAGATACGCAGTATTTT
J: TRBJ1-2; D: NA; V: TRBV28; size: few; CDR3: CASSLEGPANYGYTF; DNA: TGTGCCAGCAGTTTAGAAGGACCCGCTAACTATGGCTACACCTTC
J: TRBJ1-1; D: NA; V: TRBV28; size: NA; CDR3: CASRWTVNTEAFF; DNA: TGTGCCAGCAGATGGACAGTGAACACTGAAGCTTTCTTT
J: TRBJ1-5; D: NA; V: TRBV6-5; size: NA; CDR3: CASGRDPNQPQHF; DNA: TGTGCCAGCGGAAGGGACCCTAATCAGCCCCAGCATTTT
J: TRBJ1-1; D: NA; V: TRBV2; size: few; CDR3: CASSEQVNTEAFF; DNA: TGTGCCAGCAGTGAACAGGTGAACACTGAAGCTTTCTTT
J: TRBJ2-1; D: NA; V: TRBV11-3; size: NA; CDR3: CASSSSGALNEQFF; DNA: TGTGCCAGCAGCTCCTCGGGGGCACTCAATGAGCAGTTCTTC
J: TRBJ2-3; D: NA; V: TRBV11-2; size: NA; CDR3: CASSEGHGGITDTQYF; DNA: TGTGCCAGCAGCGAAGGTCATGGGGGTATCACAGATACGCAGTATTTT
J: TRBJ1-2; D: NA; V: TRBV9; size: NA; CDR3: CASSAEAYGYTF; DNA: TGTGCCAGCAGCGCTGAGGCCTATGGCTACACCTTC
J: TRBJ2-6; D: NA; V: TRBV5-1; size: once; CDR3: CASSLPSSGANVLTF; DNA: TGCGCCAGCAGCTTACCCAGTTCTGGGGCCAACGTCCTGACTTTC
J: TRBJ2-1; D: NA; V: TRBV18; size: NA; CDR3: CASDRTGPPHNEQFF; DNA: TGTGCCAGCGATAGGACGGGACCCCCCCACAATGAGCAGTTCTTC
J: TRBJ1-6; D: NA; V: TRBV2; size: few; CDR3: CASQTEHNSPLHF; DNA: TGTGCCAGCCAGACGGAACATAATTCACCCCTCCACTTT
J: TRBJ2-7; D: NA; V: TRBV19; size: NA; CDR3: CASSNRQGEQYF; DNA: TGTGCCAGTAGTAACCGCCAGGGCGAGCAGTACTTC